This section outlines one TCR beta chain sequence together with its context. The V gene end was trimmed by 6 bases and the J gene end by 6 bases; junction bases not matched to a gene: 5. The CDR3 is 13 amino acids. As originally analysed: The assay estimated nucleated cells by amplifying reference gene primers. TCRdb keeps only in-frame clones here, not all; method: immunoSEQ multiplex PCR. The V and J calls and clone size are taken from that table; D and trimming were inferred from the DNA. The sample lists approximately 670,000 clones; 85% to 90% were seen once. The data were taken from a study of blood T cell repertoires in COVID-19. The wider study: COVID-19 samples, acute and convalescent, were from the United States, Italy and Spain.

The specimen was peripheral blood. This TCR was sampled from a young woman with acute or convalescent COVID-19. The V call is TRBV12-3 or TRBV12-4, the J call TRBJ1-2, with TRBD1 identical over 9 bases. CDR3 in amino acids: CASSAGTGNGYTF. CDR3 coding DNA: TGTGCCAGCAGCGCCGGGACAGGGAATGGCTACACCTTC.